The source of this T cell receptor beta chain is a study of CD8 T cells in ankylosing spondylitis. Notes on the study in general: Peripheral blood held disease-linked clones only at relatively low frequency, and these were CD8+.

This clonotype has ten or more counts. What it recognizes is unknown. The CDR3 is 18 amino acids. The V and J ends lost 2 bases and 4 bases, in that order; junction bases with no gene match: 11. Germline V gene data show CDR1 as MGHRA and CDR2 as YSYEKL. TCRdb re-analysed the 5' RACE reads in MiXCR, keeping a single row per CDR3 protein. The table has 350,000 or so distinct CDR3 sequences, approximately 10% seen once. The source of this sequence is a female donor with ankylosing spondylitis or in good health (not recorded which). The chain joins TRBV4-1 to TRBJ2-1; TRBD2 matches 10 bases. The sample was blood, either unsorted or a sorted T cell fraction (not recorded which). CDR3 DNA sequence: TGCGCCAGCAGCCAATCCGACGGACGTAGCGGGGGGTACAATGAGCAGTTCTTC. Its protein product is CASSQSDGRSGGYNEQFF.